These T cell receptor beta chains were read from a single sample in a study of OX40 agonist ivuxolimab in advanced cancers. Assay used: immunoSEQ multiplex PCR; TCRdb lists only in-frame clones, some missing. Found here are 61,000 or so clones, approximately 87% of them singletons; the top ten hold approximately 2%. Sequenced here: CD4+ or CD8+ T cells sorted from blood, sampled in a trial of the OX40 agonist ivuxolimab. These receptors originate from an adult with an advanced solid tumor such as melanoma, head and neck, liver or kidney cancer. CDR3s include the opening cysteine and the closing phenylalanine or tryptophan. A D gene is named only where the DNA matches it firmly. The size entry is marked missing in some rows and otherwise reads once, few, many or a size class.

CDR3nt,CDR3aa,len,abundance,j_gene,d_gene,v_gene
TGTGCCAGCTCACCATCGGCGGGAAACACTGAAGCTTTCTTT,CASSPSAGNTEAFF,14,NA,TRBJ1-1,NA,TRBV18
TGTGCCAGTAGTACCGAACAGGGATCGAACACTGAAGCTTTCTTT,CASSTEQGSNTEAFF,15,NA,TRBJ1-1,NA,TRBV19
TGTGCCAGCAGTTTATCGTTAAGGTCAGAGACCCAGTACTTC,CASSLSLRSETQYF,14,NA,TRBJ2-5,NA,TRBV27
TGCGCCAGCGTCAGACCTAGCACAGATACGCAGTATTTT,CASVRPSTDTQYF,13,NA,TRBJ2-3,NA,TRBV23-1
TGTGCCAGAAGCGACCGGAAAGAATGGACAGATACGCAGTATTTT,CARSDRKEWTDTQYF,15,NA,TRBJ2-3,NA,TRBV5-3
TGTGCCAGCAGCCTTCAAAGGGGGGGGTTTGAGACCCAGTACTTC,CASSLQRGGFETQYF,15,NA,TRBJ2-5,NA,TRBV13
TGTGCCAGCAGTGTCGGCGGGACAGGCTCCTATAATTCACCCCTCCACTTT,CASSVGGTGSYNSPLHF,17,NA,TRBJ1-6,TRBD1,TRBV27
TGTGCCAGCAGCCCGACGGGGGCGGGGGGGCCCGCCGACAATGAGCAGTTCTTC,CASSPTGAGGPADNEQFF,18,NA,TRBJ2-1,TRBD2,TRBV14
TGTGCCAGCAGTGAAGTGGACAGGGGAGGAGGATCTGAAGCTTTCTTT,CASSEVDRGGGSEAFF,16,NA,TRBJ1-1,TRBD1,TRBV6-1
TGTGCCATAGGGGGGGGGTTCCCCATTGGCTACACCTTC,CAIGGGFPIGYTF,13,NA,TRBJ1-2,NA,TRBV10-3
TGTGCCACCAGCAGTCGGGACAGGGGATACACAGATACGCAGTATTTT,CATSSRDRGYTDTQYF,16,NA,TRBJ2-3,TRBD1,TRBV15
TGTGCCAGCAGTCCCTTACCCAAGGGTTACAATGAGCAGTTCTTC,CASSPLPKGYNEQFF,15,NA,TRBJ2-1,NA,TRBV28
TGTGCCAGAGGGCCCCCCTCCTACGAGCAGTACTTC,CARGPPSYEQYF,12,NA,TRBJ2-7,NA,TRBV28
TGTGCCAGCAGCTGGACAGTGAACACTGAAGCTTTCTTT,CASSWTVNTEAFF,13,few,TRBJ1-1,NA,TRBV7-2
TGTGCCAGTAGTTCGGGGACCGCGAACACCGGGGAGCTGTTTTTT,CASSSGTANTGELFF,15,NA,TRBJ2-2,NA,TRBV19
TGTGCCAGCAGCTTTCTCGGGACCACAGATACGCAGTATTTT,CASSFLGTTDTQYF,14,NA,TRBJ2-3,NA,TRBV7-2
TGTGCCAGCAGCTTTTTCCAACAGGGGGCTAGACAGCCCCAGCATTTT,CASSFFQQGARQPQHF,16,NA,TRBJ1-5,TRBD1,TRBV5-8
TGTGCCAGCAGCAAAGGGGGACTAGCGGCAGATACGCAGTATTTT,CASSKGGLAADTQYF,15,NA,TRBJ2-3,NA,TRBV21-1
TGCGCCAGCAGCTTGGGGTCGGCAGAAAAACTGTTTTTT,CASSLGSAEKLFF,13,NA,TRBJ1-4,NA,TRBV5-1
TGTGCCAGCTTCCAGGGGCAAGGGCAGCCCCAGCATTTT,CASFQGQGQPQHF,13,NA,TRBJ1-5,NA,TRBV2
TGTGCCAGCAGCTTAGGCATTCGCACAGATACGCAGTATTTT,CASSLGIRTDTQYF,14,NA,TRBJ2-3,NA,TRBV11-2
TGTGCCAGCAGCCCCCCTAGGCTTCTGAACACAGATACGCAGTATTTT,CASSPPRLLNTDTQYF,16,NA,TRBJ2-3,NA,TRBV7-2
TGTGCCAGCAGTCCCCGAGGCAGGGGGAAGGATACGCAGTATTTT,CASSPRGRGKDTQYF,15,NA,TRBJ2-3,TRBD1,TRBV28
TGCGCCAGCAGTTATTATTCCACGGGAAACATTCAGTACTTC,CASSYYSTGNIQYF,14,NA,TRBJ2-4,NA,TRBV5-1
TGTGCCAGCAGCGTAGACCCAGGGGGGATTAATGATGAGCAGTTCTTC,CASSVDPGGINDEQFF,16,NA,TRBJ2-1,NA,TRBV9
TGTGCCAGCATTTCCGGGACGGCGAACACTGAAGCTTTCTTT,CASISGTANTEAFF,14,NA,TRBJ1-1,NA,TRBV14
TGTGCCTTGGACCGTCCGGGACAGGAATCCTACGAGCAGTACTTC,CALDRPGQESYEQYF,15,NA,TRBJ2-7,TRBD1,TRBV30
TGTGCCAGCCACAGGGAAGGGGTGCGCACTGAAGCTTTCTTT,CASHREGVRTEAFF,14,NA,TRBJ1-1,NA,TRBV7-8
TGTGCCAGCAGCGTCCGGACTAGCGGGGTGCGGAAGACCCAGTACTTC,CASSVRTSGVRKTQYF,16,NA,TRBJ2-5,TRBD2,TRBV5-4
TGTGCCTGGAGTGGCAACCTGAACACTGAAGCTTTCTTT,CAWSGNLNTEAFF,13,NA,TRBJ1-1,NA,TRBV30
TGTGCCAGCAGGGACGGATCCCCTTCTGAAGCTTTCTTT,CASRDGSPSEAFF,13,few,TRBJ1-1,NA,TRBV2
TGCGCCAGCAGCTGGACAGGGGAGGATACGCAGTATTTT,CASSWTGEDTQYF,13,NA,TRBJ2-3,TRBD1,TRBV5-1
TGCGCCAGCAGCCAAGAAGGACTAGCGGGAGTTGATACGCAGTATTTT,CASSQEGLAGVDTQYF,16,NA,TRBJ2-3,TRBD2,TRBV4-1
TGTGCCAGCAGCTTGATGAGGACTAGCGGGATCTATGAGCAGTTCTTC,CASSLMRTSGIYEQFF,16,NA,TRBJ2-1,TRBD2,TRBV11-2
TGTGCCAGCAGCTTACTGGGGGGCGGGCCAGATACGCAGTATTTT,CASSLLGGGPDTQYF,15,NA,TRBJ2-3,NA,TRBV7-2
TGTGCCATCAGGGACGGGAGCCGGAACATTCAGTACTTC,CAIRDGSRNIQYF,13,NA,TRBJ2-4,NA,TRBV10-3
TGTGCCAGCAGCTTAGATTTCGGGGTTGAGAAGACCCAGTACTTC,CASSLDFGVEKTQYF,15,NA,TRBJ2-5,NA,TRBV11-2
TGTGCCAGCAGTCCCTGGGGATCCTACAATGAGCAGTTCTTC,CASSPWGSYNEQFF,14,NA,TRBJ2-1,NA,TRBV28
TGTGCCAGCACCCACCGGGGGCCTAATTCGGCCCAGCATTTT,CASTHRGPNSAQHF,14,NA,TRBJ1-5,NA,TRBV2
TGTGCCAGCAGCTCGGGGACAGGGCAGGGCTACACCTTC,CASSSGTGQGYTF,13,NA,TRBJ1-2,TRBD1,TRBV7-6
TGTGCCAGCAGTGGCGACAGGCTCTCGAACACTGAAGCTTTCTTT,CASSGDRLSNTEAFF,15,once,TRBJ1-1,NA,TRBV5-5
TGTGCACGTGGGTCTAGCGGTAGCACAGATACGCAGTATTTT,CARGSSGSTDTQYF,14,NA,TRBJ2-3,TRBD2,TRBV30
TGCGCCAGCAAGGTTTGTCAGCCCCAGCATTTT,CASKVCQPQHF,11,few,TRBJ1-5,NA,TRBV10-2
TGTGCCAGCAGTTACAGCAGGGCCCGGAGCACTGAAGCTTTCTTT,CASSYSRARSTEAFF,15,NA,TRBJ1-1,NA,TRBV6-5
TGTGCCAGCAGTCCAGGAAGCGGCACAGATACGCAGTATTTT,CASSPGSGTDTQYF,14,once,TRBJ2-3,NA,TRBV11-2
TGCGCCAGCAGCCAAGTTGATCTAATCTCCTACAATGAGCAGTTCTTC,CASSQVDLISYNEQFF,16,NA,TRBJ2-1,NA,TRBV4-1
TGTGCCAGCCGCCCTCCAGGGTCAACTTCCTCGAATGAGCAGTTCTTC,CASRPPGSTSSNEQFF,16,NA,TRBJ2-1,NA,TRBV6-6
TGTGCCAGCAGCATAAACAGGGGGCAAAACTATGGCTACACCTTC,CASSINRGQNYGYTF,15,NA,TRBJ1-2,TRBD1,TRBV7-2
TGTGCCAGCACAGCTTTGCGGAGCACAGATACGCAGTATTTT,CASTALRSTDTQYF,14,NA,TRBJ2-3,NA,TRBV27
TGTGCCAGCAGCTGGGGACTAGCGGCCACCGGGGAGCTGTTTTTT,CASSWGLAATGELFF,15,NA,TRBJ2-2,TRBD2,TRBV5-5
TGTGCCAGCAGCCCGGGGAGGGGAGGCTCCTACGAGCAGTACTTC,CASSPGRGGSYEQYF,15,NA,TRBJ2-7,TRBD2,TRBV7-2
TGTGCCAGCAGTTTGGGGACAGGGCCATACGAGCAGTACTTC,CASSLGTGPYEQYF,14,NA,TRBJ2-7,TRBD1,TRBV28
TGCGCCAGCAGTTGGACAGGGTCGACCTACACCTTC,CASSWTGSTYTF,12,NA,TRBJ1-2,TRBD1,TRBV5-1
TGTGCTAGTGGTTTGTCGGACGGCACAGATACGCAGTATTTT,CASGLSDGTDTQYF,14,NA,TRBJ2-3,NA,TRBV12-5